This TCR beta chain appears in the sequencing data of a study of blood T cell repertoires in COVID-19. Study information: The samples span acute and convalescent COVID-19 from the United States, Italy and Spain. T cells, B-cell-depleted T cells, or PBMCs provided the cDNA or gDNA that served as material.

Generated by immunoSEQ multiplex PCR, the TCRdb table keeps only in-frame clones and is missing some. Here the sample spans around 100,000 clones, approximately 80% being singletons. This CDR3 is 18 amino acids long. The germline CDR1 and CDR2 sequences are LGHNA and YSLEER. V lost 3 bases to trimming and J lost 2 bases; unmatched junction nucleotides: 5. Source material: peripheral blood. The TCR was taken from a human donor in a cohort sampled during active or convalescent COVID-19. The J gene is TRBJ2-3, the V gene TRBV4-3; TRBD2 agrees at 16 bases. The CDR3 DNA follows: TGCGCCAGCAGCCAGGCGGGACTAGCGGGGGGGGTCACAGATACGCAGTATTTT. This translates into CASSQAGLAGGVTDTQYF.